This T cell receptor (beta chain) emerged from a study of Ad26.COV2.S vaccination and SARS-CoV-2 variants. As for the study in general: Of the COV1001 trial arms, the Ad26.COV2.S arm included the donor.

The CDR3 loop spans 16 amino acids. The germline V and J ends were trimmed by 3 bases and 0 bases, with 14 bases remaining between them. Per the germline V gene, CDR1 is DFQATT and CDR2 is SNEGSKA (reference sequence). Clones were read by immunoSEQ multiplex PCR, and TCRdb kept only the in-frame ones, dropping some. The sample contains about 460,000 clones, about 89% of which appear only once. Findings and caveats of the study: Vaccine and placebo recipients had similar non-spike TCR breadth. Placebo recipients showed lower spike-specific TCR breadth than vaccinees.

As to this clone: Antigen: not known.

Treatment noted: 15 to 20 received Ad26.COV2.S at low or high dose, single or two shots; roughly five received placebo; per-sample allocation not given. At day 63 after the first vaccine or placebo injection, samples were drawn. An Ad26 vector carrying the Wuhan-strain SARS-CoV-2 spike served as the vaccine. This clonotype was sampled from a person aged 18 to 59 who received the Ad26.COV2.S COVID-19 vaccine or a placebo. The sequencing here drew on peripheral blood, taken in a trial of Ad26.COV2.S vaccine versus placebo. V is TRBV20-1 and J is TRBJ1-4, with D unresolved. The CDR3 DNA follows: TGCAGTGCTAGTCGTTGGGAGGGTGCAACTAATGAAAAACTGTTTTTT. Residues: CSASRWEGATNEKLFF.